There are many counts of the clone carrying this TCR beta chain. This sample was taken from a study of T-cell reconstitution after alpha-beta-depleted transplantation in children. The library targeted TCRbeta and was prepared with unique molecular identifiers. A single record per CDR3 protein comes from TCRdb applying MiXCR to the PCR reads. The sample shows around 96,000 distinct CDR3 sequences, over 9% of them seen only once. This sample comprised PBMCs from the stem cell graft donor, obtained from the stem cell graft. This clonotype was sampled from a human donor who donated a stem cell graft to a child with inherited bone marrow failure.

CDR3 nucleotide sequence: TGTGCCAGCAGCTTAGACAGGCACGCAGATACGCAGTATTTT. Translation gives CASSLDRHADTQYF. The chain links TRBV11-2 to TRBJ2-3; no clear D. The CDR3 sequence is 14 residues long. The germline V and J ends were trimmed by 0 bases and 4 bases, with 8 bases remaining between them. Germline values: CDR1 SGHAT, CDR2 FQNNGV.